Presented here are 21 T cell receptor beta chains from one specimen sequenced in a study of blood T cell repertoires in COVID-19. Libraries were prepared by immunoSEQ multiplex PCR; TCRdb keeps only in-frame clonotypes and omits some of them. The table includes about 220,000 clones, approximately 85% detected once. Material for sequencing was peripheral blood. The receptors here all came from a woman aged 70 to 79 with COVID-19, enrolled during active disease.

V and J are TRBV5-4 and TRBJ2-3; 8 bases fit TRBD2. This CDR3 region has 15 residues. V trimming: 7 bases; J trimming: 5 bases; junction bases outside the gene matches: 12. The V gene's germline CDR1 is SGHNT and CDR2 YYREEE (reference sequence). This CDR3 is CASSPSSGSLDTQYF. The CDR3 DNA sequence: TGTGCCAGCTCCCCTTCCAGCGGGAGTTTAGATACGCAGTATTTT.

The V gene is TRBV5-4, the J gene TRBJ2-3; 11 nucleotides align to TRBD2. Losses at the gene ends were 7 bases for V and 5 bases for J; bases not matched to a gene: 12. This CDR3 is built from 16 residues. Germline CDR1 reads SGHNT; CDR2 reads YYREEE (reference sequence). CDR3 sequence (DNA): TGTGCCAGCGGTTACTTAGCGGGAGGGCCAAGAGATACGCAGTATTTT. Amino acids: CASGYLAGGPRDTQYF.

The chain's CDR3 is CASRSGSTDTQYF. Written as DNA, the CDR3 is TGTGCCAGCAGGAGCGGGAGCACAGATACGCAGTATTTT. This rearrangement joins TRBV27 to TRBJ2-3, with D perhaps TRBD2 (6 bases). Trimming left V 6 bases short and J 0 bases short, with 7 bases between. Germline lookup yields CDR1 MNHEY and CDR2 SMNVEV (reference sequence). The CDR3 has 13 amino acids.

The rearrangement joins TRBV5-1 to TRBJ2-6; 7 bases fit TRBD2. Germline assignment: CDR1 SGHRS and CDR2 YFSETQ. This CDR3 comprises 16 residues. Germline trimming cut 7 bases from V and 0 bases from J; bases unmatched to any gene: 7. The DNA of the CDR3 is TGCGCCAGCGCCCTAGCGGCCATCTCTGGGGCCAACGTCCTGACTTTC. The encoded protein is CASALAAISGANVLTF.

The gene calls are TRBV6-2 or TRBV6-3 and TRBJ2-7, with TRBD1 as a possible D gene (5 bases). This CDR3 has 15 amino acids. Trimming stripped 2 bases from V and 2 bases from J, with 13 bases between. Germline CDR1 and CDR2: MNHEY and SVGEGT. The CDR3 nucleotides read TGTGCCAGCAGTTACGGGGCGGCCCTAACCTACGAGCAGTACTTC. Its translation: CASSYGAALTYEQYF.

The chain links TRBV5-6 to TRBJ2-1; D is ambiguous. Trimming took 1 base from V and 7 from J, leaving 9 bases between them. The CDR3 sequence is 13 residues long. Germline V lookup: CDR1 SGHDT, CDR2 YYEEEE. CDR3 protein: CASSLMRRNEQFF. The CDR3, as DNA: TGTGCCAGCAGCTTGATGAGGCGGAATGAGCAGTTCTTC.

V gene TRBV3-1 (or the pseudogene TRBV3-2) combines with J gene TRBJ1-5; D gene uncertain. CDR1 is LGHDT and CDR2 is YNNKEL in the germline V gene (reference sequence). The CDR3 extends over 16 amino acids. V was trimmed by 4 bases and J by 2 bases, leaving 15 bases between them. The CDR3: CASSPSAGSGNQPQHF. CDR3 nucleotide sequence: TGTGCCAGCAGCCCATCTGCCGGGTCCGGCAATCAGCCCCAGCATTTT.

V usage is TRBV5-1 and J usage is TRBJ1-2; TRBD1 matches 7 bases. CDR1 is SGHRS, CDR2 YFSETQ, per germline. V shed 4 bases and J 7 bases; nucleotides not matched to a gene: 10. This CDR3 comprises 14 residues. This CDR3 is CASSQGTDLSGYTF. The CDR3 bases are TGCGCCAGCAGCCAAGGGACAGACCTATCTGGCTACACCTTC.

In DNA, the CDR3 is TGTGCCAGCAGCCCGAGGCGGCCCGGTTTAACAGATACGCAGTATTTT. This translates into CASSPRRPGLTDTQYF. This rearrangement joins TRBV27 to TRBJ2-3; D ambiguous. Trimming left V 6 bases short and J 3 bases short, with 19 bases between. This CDR3 spans 16 amino acids. Germline-derived CDR1 and CDR2 are MNHEY and SMNVEV (reference sequence).

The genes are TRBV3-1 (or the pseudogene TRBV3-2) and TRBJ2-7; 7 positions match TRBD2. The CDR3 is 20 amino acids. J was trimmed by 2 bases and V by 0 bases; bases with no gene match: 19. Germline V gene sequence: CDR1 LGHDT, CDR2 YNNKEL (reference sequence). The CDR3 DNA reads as TGTGCCAGCAGCCAAGATCGGAAGAGCGGGATAGCAATGGTCCCCTACGAGCAGTACTTC. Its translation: CASSQDRKSGIAMVPYEQYF.

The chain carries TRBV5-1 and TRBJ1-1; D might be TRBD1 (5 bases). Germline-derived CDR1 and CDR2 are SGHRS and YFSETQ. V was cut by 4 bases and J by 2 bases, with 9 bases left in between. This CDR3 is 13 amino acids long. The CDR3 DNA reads TGCGCCAGCAGCCAACAGGATAACACTGAAGCTTTCTTT. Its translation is CASSQQDNTEAFF. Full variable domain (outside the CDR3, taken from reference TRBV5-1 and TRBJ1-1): KAGVTQTPRYLIKTRGQQVTLSCSPISGHRSVSWYQQTPGQGLQFLFEYFSETQRNKGNFPGRFSGRQFSNSRSEMNVSTLELGDSALYLCASSQQDNTEAFFGQGTRLTVV.

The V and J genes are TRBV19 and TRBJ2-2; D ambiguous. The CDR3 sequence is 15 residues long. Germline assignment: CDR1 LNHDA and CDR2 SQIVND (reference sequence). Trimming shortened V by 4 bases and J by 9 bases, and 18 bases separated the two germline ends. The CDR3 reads CASSRAEPSPWELFF. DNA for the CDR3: TGTGCCAGTAGTAGGGCCGAACCATCCCCTTGGGAGCTGTTTTTT.

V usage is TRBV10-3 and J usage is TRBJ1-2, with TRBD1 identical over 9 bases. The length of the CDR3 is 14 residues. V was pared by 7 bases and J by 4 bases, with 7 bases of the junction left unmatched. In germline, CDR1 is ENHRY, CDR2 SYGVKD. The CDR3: CAITPDRGSYGYTF. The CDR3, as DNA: TGTGCCATCACTCCGGACAGGGGTAGCTATGGCTACACCTTC.

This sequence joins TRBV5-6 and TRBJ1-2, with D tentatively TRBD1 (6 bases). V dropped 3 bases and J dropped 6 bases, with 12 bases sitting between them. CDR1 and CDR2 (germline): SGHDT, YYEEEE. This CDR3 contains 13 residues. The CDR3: CASSSWAGDGYTF. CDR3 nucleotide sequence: TGTGCCAGCAGCTCATGGGCAGGGGATGGCTACACCTTC.

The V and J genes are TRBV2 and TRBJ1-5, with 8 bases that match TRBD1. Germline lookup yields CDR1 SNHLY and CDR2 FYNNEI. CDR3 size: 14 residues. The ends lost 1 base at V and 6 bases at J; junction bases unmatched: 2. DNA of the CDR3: TGTGCCAGCAGTGAAGTGGACAGGGTTCAGCCCCAGCATTTT. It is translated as CASSEVDRVQPQHF.

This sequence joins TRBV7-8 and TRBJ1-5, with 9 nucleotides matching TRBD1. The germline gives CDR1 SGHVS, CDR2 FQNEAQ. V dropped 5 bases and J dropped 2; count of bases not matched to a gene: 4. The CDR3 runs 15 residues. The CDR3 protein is CASSGTGLGNQPQHF. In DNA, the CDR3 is TGTGCCAGCAGCGGGACAGGGCTAGGCAATCAGCCCCAGCATTTT.

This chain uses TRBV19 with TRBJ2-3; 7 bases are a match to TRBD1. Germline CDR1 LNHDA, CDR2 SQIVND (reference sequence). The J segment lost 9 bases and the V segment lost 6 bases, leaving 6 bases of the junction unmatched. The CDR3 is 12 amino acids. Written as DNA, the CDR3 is TGTGCCAGTAGCAGGGACAGTCTGACGCAGTATTTT. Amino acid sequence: CASSRDSLTQYF. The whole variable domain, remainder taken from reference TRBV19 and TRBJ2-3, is DGGITQSPKYLFRKEGQNVTLSCEQNLNHDAMYWYRQDPGQGLRLIYYSQIVNDFQKGDIAEGYSVSREKKESFPLTVTSAQKNPTAFYLCASSRDSLTQYFGPGTRLTVL.

In DNA form, the CDR3 reads TGCGCCAGCAGCTTGGGACTAGCGGATAACACCGGGGAGCTGTTTTTT. As protein: CASSLGLADNTGELFF. The rearrangement links TRBV5-1 to TRBJ2-2; 9 bases are a match to TRBD2. This CDR3 comprises 16 residues. The V segment lost 0 bases and the J segment 2 bases; nucleotides outside the gene matches: 2. CDR1 and CDR2 (germline): SGHRS, YFSETQ.

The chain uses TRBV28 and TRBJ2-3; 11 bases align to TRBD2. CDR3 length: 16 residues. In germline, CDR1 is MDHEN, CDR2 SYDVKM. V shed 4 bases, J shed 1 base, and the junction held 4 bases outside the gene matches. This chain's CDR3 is CASSSLAGGGTDTQYF. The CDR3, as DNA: TGTGCCAGCAGTTCCCTAGCGGGAGGAGGCACAGATACGCAGTATTTT.

CDR3 residues: CASRRDRKSYEQYF. The CDR3 DNA reads TGCGCCAGCAGACGGGACAGAAAATCCTACGAGCAGTACTTC. V gene TRBV4-3 combines with J gene TRBJ2-7; 7 bases align to TRBD1. V lost 6 bases and J lost 1; bases outside the gene matches: 6. The germline V gene encodes CDR1 LGHNA and CDR2 YSLEER. This CDR3 is 14 amino acids long.

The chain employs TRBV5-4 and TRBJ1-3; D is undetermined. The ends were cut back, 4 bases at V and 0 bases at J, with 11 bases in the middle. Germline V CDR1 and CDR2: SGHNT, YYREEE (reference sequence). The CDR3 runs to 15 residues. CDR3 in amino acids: CASSLDLTSGNTIYF. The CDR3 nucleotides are TGTGCCAGCAGCCTGGACTTAACCTCTGGAAACACCATATATTTT. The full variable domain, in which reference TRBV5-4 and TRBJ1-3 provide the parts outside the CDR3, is ETGVTQSPTHLIKTRGQQVTLRCSSQSGHNTVSWYQQALGQGPQFIFQYYREEENGRGNFPPRFSGLQFPNYSSELNVNALELDDSALYLCASSLDLTSGNTIYFGEGSWLTVV.